A few counts support the clone carrying this T cell receptor beta chain. Its antigen is unidentified. The sample comes from a study of identical twins. The CDR3 is 17 residues long. Trimming removed 1 base at V and 1 base at J, with 16 bases between. Notes on the study in general: An excess of low generation probability was shown by twin-shared out-of-frame alpha sequences.

TCRdb processed the 5' RACE reads anew with MiXCR; each CDR3 protein has one entry. The sample yields around 480,000 distinct CDR3 sequences, over 12% seen once. These same records also appear under a second study, on yellow fever vaccine responses in identical twins.

This sequence originates from a woman aged 18-29 years in good health. The chain couples TRBV12-3 or TRBV12-4 to TRBJ1-1; the D is unclear. Material for sequencing was CD4+ T cells sorted from blood. This chain's CDR3 is CASSLGADLVKNTEAFF. CDR3 bases: TGTGCCAGCAGTTTAGGGGCCGACCTGGTCAAGAACACTGAAGCTTTCTTT.